This T cell receptor (beta chain) originates from a study of blood T cell repertoires in COVID-19. Overall study: There were acute and convalescent COVID-19 samples, and they came from the United States, Italy and Spain. The analysed material was cDNA or gDNA that came from T cells, B-cell-depleted T cells, or PBMCs.

Authors' methods: Estimation of nucleated cell counts relied on the amplification of reference gene primers. Sequencing used immunoSEQ multiplex PCR; TCRdb keeps in-frame clones, though not all of them. V and J calls and clone size follow that table, whereas D and trimming were derived from the DNA. The table has more than 70,000 clones, 86% seen once. The CDR3 covers 16 residues. Germline V gene data show CDR1 as LNHDA and CDR2 as SQIVND (reference sequence). Trimming removed 10 bases at V and 0 bases at J, with 19 bases between. The gene calls are TRBV19 and TRBJ1-3, with TRBD1 as a possible D gene (6 bases). What was sequenced was peripheral blood. The TCR originated in a woman aged 80 or over with acute or convalescent COVID-19. In DNA form, the CDR3 reads TGTGCCACCCCCCCCCAACAGGGCCGCTCTGGAAACACCATATATTTT. Translating gives CATPPQQGRSGNTIYF.